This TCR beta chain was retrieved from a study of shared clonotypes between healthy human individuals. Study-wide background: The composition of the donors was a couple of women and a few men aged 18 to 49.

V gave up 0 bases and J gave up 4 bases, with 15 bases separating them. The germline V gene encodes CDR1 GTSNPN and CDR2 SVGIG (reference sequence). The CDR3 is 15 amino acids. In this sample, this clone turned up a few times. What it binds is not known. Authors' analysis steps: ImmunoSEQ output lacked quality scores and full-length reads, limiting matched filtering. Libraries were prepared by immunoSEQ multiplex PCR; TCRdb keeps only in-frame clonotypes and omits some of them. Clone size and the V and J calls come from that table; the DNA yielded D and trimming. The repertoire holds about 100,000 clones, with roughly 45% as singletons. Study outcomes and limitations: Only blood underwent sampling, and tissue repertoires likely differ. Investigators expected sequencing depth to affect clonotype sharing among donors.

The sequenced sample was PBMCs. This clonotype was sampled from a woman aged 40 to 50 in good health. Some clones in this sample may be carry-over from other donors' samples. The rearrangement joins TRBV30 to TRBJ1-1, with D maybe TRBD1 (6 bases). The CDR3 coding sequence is TGTGCCTGGAGTGTAGGGGGGACCGGGGGCACTGAAGCTTTCTTT. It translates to CAWSVGGTGGTEAFF.